What follows describes a single TCR beta chain. The sample comes from a study of blood T cell repertoires in COVID-19. Study-wide background: Collection of acute and convalescent COVID-19 samples took place in the United States, Italy and Spain.

Clones were read by immunoSEQ multiplex PCR, and TCRdb kept only the in-frame ones, dropping some. The sample holds tens of thousands of clones, around 83% seen once. The CDR3 length is 15 residues. V gave up 1 base and J gave up 7 bases; unmatched junction bases: 6. Germline V gene lookup returns CDR1 SGHDT and CDR2 YYEEEE. What was sequenced was peripheral blood. This clonotype originated in a human donor in a cohort sampled during active COVID-19. The chain carries TRBV5-6 and TRBJ1-4; 8 nucleotides align to TRBD1. The CDR3 bases are TGTGCCAGCAGCTTGATGGACAGGGTTCTTGAAAAACTGTTTTTT. Translating gives CASSLMDRVLEKLFF.